This T cell receptor (beta chain) was recorded in a study of cytomegalovirus exposure and HLA in healthy donors. The wider study: Out of 150 million to 200 million T cells, an earlier analysis found over 90 million unique TCR beta sequences in total. General study points: Researchers counted about 150 TCR beta chains as cytomegalovirus-associated. A later analysis associated some 18,000 TCR beta sequences with HLA alleles at a 0.05 false discovery rate. In vitro experiments confirmed that a few CMV-associated chains were specific for CMV antigens.

Vbeta (60) and Jbeta (13) primers were used in the PCR. Method: immunoSEQ multiplex PCR; TCRdb's copy keeps in-frame clones and lacks some. This table holds just over 150,000 clones, approximately 85% found once. As to this clone: Its antigen is undetermined.

Unmatched junction bases numbered 8, after V lost 3 bases and J lost 2 bases. The CDR3 covers 17 residues. Germline loops: CDR1 MNHNS, CDR2 SASEGT. This rearrangement joins TRBV6-1 to TRBJ1-5; 9 nucleotides align to TRBD1. The sample was PBMCs. The clonotype comes from a woman aged 18-35 years in good health and CMV-seronegative. CDR3 nucleotide sequence: TGTGCCAGCAGTGATCCCGGGACAGGGTTGGGCAATCAGCCCCAGCATTTT. Translated, it gives CASSDPGTGLGNQPQHF.